The source of this T cell receptor beta chain is a study of blood T cell repertoires in COVID-19. The overall study: T cells, B-cell-depleted T cells, or PBMCs provided the cDNA or gDNA that served as material.

The assay was immunoSEQ multiplex PCR, and TCRdb's table has in-frame clones only and misses some. The sample yields approximately 27,000 clones, around 83% seen once. The CDR3 is 17 amino acids. This rearrangement joins TRBV21-1 to TRBJ2-7; the table names TRBD1, a call not compared with the DNA. TRBV21-1 represents a pseudogene. What was sequenced was peripheral blood. This TCR was sampled from a human donor in a cohort sampled during active COVID-19. The CDR3 DNA sequence: TGTGCCAGCAGCAAAATAGGCCCGACAGGGTGCCCCTACGAGCAGTACTTC. Protein: CASSKIGPTGCPYEQYF.